The rows below give T cell receptor beta chains drawn from one sample of a study of T cells after yellow fever vaccination. TCRdb ran MiXCR on the 5' RACE reads and lists one entry per CDR3 protein. Of under 200,000 distinct CDR3 sequences listed, around 10% are singletons. The material was CD8+ T cells sorted from PBMCs, obtained 15 days after the yellow fever booster vaccination. These receptors came from a man younger than 35 who received the YFV17D yellow fever vaccine. Both conserved end residues are part of each CDR3. D genes are given only for firm matches. Only some rows state a clone size, as once, few, many or a class for expanded clones.

size	J	D	length	V	DNA	CDR3
-	TRBJ1-1	TRBD1	15	TRBV19	TGTGCCAGTAGCCAGCGACAGGGGGGATACACTGAAGCTTTCTTT	CASSQRQGGYTEAFF
many	TRBJ1-1	-	13	TRBV4-3	TGCGCCAGCAGCCAAGGGACGAACACTGAAGCTTTCTTT	CASSQGTNTEAFF
-	TRBJ2-1	-	13	TRBV6-5	TGTGCCAGCAGTTACTCGCGCAACAATGAGCAGTTCTTC	CASSYSRNNEQFF
-	TRBJ1-1	TRBD1	13	TRBV4-3	TGCGCCAGCAGCCAAGCACAGGGGGGGGAAGCTTTCTTT	CASSQAQGGEAFF
many	TRBJ1-5	-	16	TRBV4-3	TGCGCCAGCAGCCAAGATCGTGGTGGAGGACATCAGCCCCAGCATTTT	CASSQDRGGGHQPQHF
-	TRBJ1-3	-	15	TRBV7-2	TGTGCCAGCAGCTTAGTTGGGGGGGACGGAAACACCATATATTTT	CASSLVGGDGNTIYF
-	TRBJ1-1	-	14	TRBV4-3	TGCGCCAGCAGAGAAACGGGGCTGGGCACTGAAGCTTTCTTT	CASRETGLGTEAFF
few	TRBJ1-6	-	14	TRBV6-1	TGTGCCAGCAACGCCCGGCGAGGGGATTCACCCCTCCACTTT	CASNARRGDSPLHF
many	TRBJ2-3	-	14	TRBV15	TGTGCCACCAGAATTAGTGAGAGCACAGATACGCAGTATTTT	CATRISESTDTQYF
few	TRBJ2-3	-	13	TRBV19	TGTGCCACCTCGTGGGTATCCGGGGATACGCAGTATTTT	CATSWVSGDTQYF
-	TRBJ2-4	-	15	TRBV28	TGTGCCAGCAGTGACGGGAATGCGGCCAAAAACATTCAGTACTTC	CASSDGNAAKNIQYF
-	TRBJ2-5	-	13	TRBV7-2	TGTGCCAGCAGCTCACCCCCCAGGGTGGCCCAGTACTTC	CASSSPPRVAQYF
many	TRBJ2-1	-	15	TRBV5-1	TGCGCCAGCAGCTTGGGGGTGGGACTTCTAAATGAGCAGTTCTTC	CASSLGVGLLNEQFF
few	TRBJ2-2	-	12	TRBV9	TGTGCCAGCAGCGTGGAGGGCGGGGAGCTGTTTTTT	CASSVEGGELFF
-	TRBJ1-2	-	14	TRBV4-1	TGCGCCAGCAGCCCGGGCAGTTCCTACTATGGCTACACCTTC	CASSPGSSYYGYTF
few	TRBJ1-6	-	16	TRBV4-1	TGCGCCAGCAGCCTGCGGGGTTTCAGCACTAATTCACCCCTCCACTTT	CASSLRGFSTNSPLHF
-	TRBJ2-3	-	15	TRBV4-3	TGCGCCAGCAGCCAAGTCCGGGAAACACAAGATACGCAGTATTTT	CASSQVRETQDTQYF
few	TRBJ2-5	-	15	TRBV4-3	TGCGCCAGCAGCCAAGATGATGGAGCTGGAGAGACCCAGTACTTC	CASSQDDGAGETQYF
few	TRBJ2-2	-	15	TRBV5-1	TGCGCCAGCAGCTTGGTGACCCCGGCCACCGGGGAGCTGTTTTTT	CASSLVTPATGELFF
few	TRBJ2-3	TRBD1	17	TRBV4-3	TGCGCCAGCAGCCAACTAGACAGGGGGCTGGCCACAGATACGCAGTATTTT	CASSQLDRGLATDTQYF
-	TRBJ2-4	-	17	TRBV29-1	TGCAGCGTTGAAGGAGGAGGAGGATCATTAGACAAAAACATTCAGTACTTC	CSVEGGGGSLDKNIQYF
-	TRBJ2-6	-	17	TRBV11-2	TGTGCCAGCAGCTTAGTTACAGGGTTTTCTGGGGCCAACGTCCTGACTTTC	CASSLVTGFSGANVLTF
few	TRBJ1-5	-	12	TRBV29-1	TGCAGCGTTGAGTCTGCGAATCAGCCCCAGCATTTT	CSVESANQPQHF
-	TRBJ2-2	-	16	TRBV9	TGTGCCAGCAGCCCTCGACCCGGAGGGGGCACCGGGGAGCTGTTTTTT	CASSPRPGGGTGELFF
-	TRBJ2-7	-	15	TRBV11-2	TGTGCCAGCAGCTTAGGGGCCGGGGGGCAGTACGAGCAGTACTTC	CASSLGAGGQYEQYF
-	TRBJ2-1	-	13	TRBV4-1	TGCGCCAGCAGCGTCGCGGTAGATGGTGAGCAGTTCTTC	CASSVAVDGEQFF
-	TRBJ1-5	-	12	TRBV12-3/TRBV12-4	TGTGCCAGCAGCGTAACCGGGACACAAATACATTTT	CASSVTGTQIHF
-	TRBJ2-3	-	18	TRBV4-1	TGCGCCAGCAGCCAAGAAGGGACGACGGACCCTGGCACAGATACGCAGTATTTT	CASSQEGTTDPGTDTQYF